Included here is one T cell receptor beta chain sequence, with context. Profiled with immunoSEQ multiplex PCR; TCRdb holds only in-frame clones, not every one. The sample carries about 490,000 clones, 70% to 80% recorded once. This entry is derived from a study of shared clonotypes between healthy human individuals. Study information: Donors consisted of a couple of women and three men between 18 and 49.

All participating donors were Caucasian adults from Nashville, Tennessee. From germline, CDR1 is SGHRS and CDR2 YFSETQ. V lost 0 bases to trimming and J lost 4 bases, with 13 bases between them. The CDR3 is made up of 15 amino acids. The TCR sequence derives from a woman aged 40 to 50 in good health. Some clones in this sample may be carry-over from other donors' samples. This rearrangement joins TRBV5-1 to TRBJ1-2; a weak D match, TRBD1 (6 bases). Sequencing input: PBMCs. CDR3 nucleotides: TGCGCCAGCAGCTTGGATAGGGGGGAAATCTATGGCTACACCTTC. This codes for CASSLDRGEIYGYTF.